This T cell receptor beta chain was profiled in a study of blood T cell repertoires in COVID-19. Overall study context: There were acute and convalescent COVID-19 samples, and they came from the United States, Italy and Spain. T cells, B-cell-depleted T cells, or PBMCs provided the cDNA or gDNA that served as material.

The CDR3 contains 14 residues. Trimming left V 6 bases short and J 4 bases short, with 12 bases between. Germline CDR1 LNHDA, CDR2 SQIVND (reference sequence). TCRdb's table, derived via immunoSEQ multiplex PCR, lists solely in-frame clones and lacks some. The sample lists 20,000 to 30,000 clones, approximately 77% occurring once. The sequenced material came from peripheral blood. The sequence came from an elderly man with active or convalescent COVID-19. The chain links TRBV19 to TRBJ2-2; a weak D match, TRBD1 (6 bases). CDR3 DNA sequence: TGTGCCAGTAGGGGGTCAGGGGCCACCGGGGAGCTGTTTTTT. It specifies CASRGSGATGELFF.